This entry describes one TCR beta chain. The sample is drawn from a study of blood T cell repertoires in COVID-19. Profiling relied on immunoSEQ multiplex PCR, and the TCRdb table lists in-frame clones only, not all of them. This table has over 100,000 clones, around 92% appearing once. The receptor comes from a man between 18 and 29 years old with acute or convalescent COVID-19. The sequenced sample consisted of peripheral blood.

The CDR3, as DNA: TGCAGCGCTCTGACAGGGTTGCCCACTGAAGCTTTCTTT. It is translated as CSALTGLPTEAFF. This sequence joins TRBV29-1 and TRBJ1-1; 7 positions agree with TRBD1. Germline loops: CDR1 SQVTM, CDR2 ANQGSEA. J gave up 4 bases and V 7 bases, and 9 bases lay outside the gene matches. The CDR3 is 13 residues long.